This entry lists 18 T cell receptor beta chains sequenced from one sample in a study of early T cells in non-severe SARS-CoV-2 infection. TCRdb redid the calling of the 5' RACE reads with MiXCR, one entry per CDR3 protein. The sample contains roughly 97,000 distinct CDR3 sequences, 9.5% to 12% of which appear only once. The sequences come from whole blood, collected at baseline. These receptors originate from an adult who was a healthcare worker with PCR-confirmed SARS-CoV-2 infection or an uninfected control (not recorded which).

V gene TRBV6-2 or TRBV6-3 combines with J gene TRBJ2-7, with D perhaps TRBD2 (5 bases). The V end lost 4 bases, the J end lost 3 bases, and 10 bases lay between the germline ends. Germline values: CDR1 MNHEY, CDR2 SVGEGT. The CDR3 runs to 13 residues. This chain's CDR3 is CASSFSGSYEQYF. As DNA, the CDR3 is TGTGCCAGCAGTTTCAGCGGAAGCTACGAGCAGTACTTC.

This clonotype was found many times. V gene TRBV5-1 combines with J gene TRBJ2-1; D possibly corresponds to TRBD2 (7 bases). Germline-derived CDR1 and CDR2 are SGHRS and YFSETQ. V gave up 6 bases and J gave up 0 bases, with 16 bases separating them. CDR3 length equals 16 residues. The CDR3 DNA sequence: TGCGCCAGCATCCCGGAGGGGGGGAGCTCCTACAATGAGCAGTTCTTC. This codes for CASIPEGGSSYNEQFF.

In its sample, this clonotype was seen a few times. This chain connects TRBV12-3 or TRBV12-4 to TRBJ1-2; D perhaps matches TRBD1 (5 bases). Trimming cost V 4 bases and J 1 base, with 10 bases left between them. This CDR3 has 14 residues. The CDR3 DNA reads as TGTGCCAGCAGTTCCTCGGGGCATAACTATGGCTACACCTTC. It is translated as CASSSSGHNYGYTF.

The table lists this clonotype with many counts. The chain recombines TRBV6-2 or TRBV6-3 with TRBJ2-2; 8 nucleotides line up with TRBD2. V was pared by 5 bases and J by 1 base, with 6 bases of the junction left unmatched. The CDR3 is 16 amino acids. Germline V CDR1 and CDR2: MNHEY, SVGEGT. The CDR3 bases are TGTGCCAGCAGTCCGACTAGCGCGCTGAACACCGGGGAGCTGTTTTTT. Its translation is CASSPTSALNTGELFF.

This CDR3 is CASSPYRATYEQYF. As DNA, the CDR3 is TGTGCCAGCAGCCCGTATAGAGCGACCTACGAGCAGTACTTC. The chain is built from TRBV4-2 and TRBJ2-7; the D is unclear. The CDR3 has 14 residues. V was trimmed by 4 bases and J by 2 bases, leaving 12 bases between them. The germline V gene has CDR1 LGHNA and CDR2 YNFKEQ.

This sequence joins TRBV20-1 and TRBJ1-2; TRBD1 aligns across 7 bases. CDR3 length: 14 amino acids. Trimming at V came to 1 base and at J to 8 bases, leaving 10 bases not matched to a gene. Germline V gene sequence: CDR1 DFQATT, CDR2 SNEGSKA (reference sequence). Here the CDR3 DNA reads TGCAGTGCTAGAGGGTCTTCTCAACAGGGGGGCTACACCTTC. This encodes CSARGSSQQGGYTF.

This clonotype showed up many times. This chain links TRBV6-2 or TRBV6-3 with TRBJ1-1, with D maybe TRBD1 (5 bases). Trimming left V 6 bases short and J 4 bases short, with 15 bases between. The CDR3 has 14 amino acids. Germline CDR1 is MNHEY and CDR2 is SVGEGT. The CDR3 nucleotides are TGTGCCAGCAGCAGCCCGCAGGGTACCACTGAAGCTTTCTTT. The encoded protein is CASSSPQGTTEAFF.

This clonotype appeared a few times. V usage is TRBV27 and J usage is TRBJ1-6; a possible D gene is TRBD1 (5 bases). V was pared by 4 bases and J by 7 bases, with 8 bases between. The CDR3 totals 13 residues. Germline V gene sequence: CDR1 MNHEY, CDR2 SMNVEV (reference sequence). CDR3 in DNA: TGTGCCAGCAGTTACCCAGGGAATTCACCCCTCCACTTT. It is translated as CASSYPGNSPLHF.

This clonotype was detected a few times. The chain is built from TRBV27 and TRBJ2-1; TRBD1 agrees at 10 bases. Germline V CDR1 and CDR2: MNHEY, SMNVEV (reference sequence). The ends lost 4 bases at V and 8 bases at J; junction bases unmatched: 5. The CDR3 runs 14 residues. This CDR3 is CASSSRDRGDEQFF. The DNA for the CDR3 is TGTGCCAGCAGTTCCCGGGACAGGGGCGATGAGCAGTTCTTC.

This clonotype was observed at least ten times. This chain joins TRBV20-1 and TRBJ2-3; D gene ambiguous. CDR3 length: 12 residues. Germline V lookup: CDR1 DFQATT, CDR2 SNEGSKA (reference sequence). V lost 1 base to trimming and J lost 2 bases, with 4 bases between them. The CDR3: CSARASTDTQYF. The CDR3 DNA sequence: TGCAGTGCTAGAGCATCCACAGATACGCAGTATTTT.

Worth noting for this clonotype: Mismatch with germline at one junction end may stem from a read error. This chain joins TRBV12-5 and TRBJ2-7; 14 positions agree with TRBD2. Germline loops: CDR1 LGHNT, CDR2 FRNRAP. This CDR3 has 12 residues. The CDR3 sequence is CATGLAGALRDF. CDR3 DNA sequence: TGTGCTACGGGACTAGCGGGGGCCCTCCGGGACTTC.

The chain carries TRBV25-1 and TRBJ1-6, with TRBD1 matching over 7 bases. Germline V gene sequence: CDR1 MGHDK, CDR2 SYGVNS. The CDR3 runs 18 residues. Trimming removed 6 bases from V and 2 bases from J; junction bases left unmatched: 13. Written as DNA, the CDR3 is TGTGCCAGCAGCCCGGGACAGACTTTTCTAACCTATAATTCACCCCTCCACTTT. Protein sequence: CASSPGQTFLTYNSPLHF.

V is TRBV27 and J is TRBJ2-6; tentative D call: TRBD1 (5 bases). CDR1 and CDR2 from the germline V gene are MNHEY and SMNVEV (reference sequence). This CDR3 is built from 14 residues. With 5 bases removed from V and 4 bases from J, the gap between germline ends came to 9 bases. This chain's CDR3 is CASSPREGANVLTF. DNA for the CDR3: TGTGCCAGCAGTCCCAGGGAAGGGGCCAACGTCCTGACTTTC.

This clonotype was detected only a few times. This chain joins TRBV19 and TRBJ2-7; possibly TRBD1 for D (5 bases). V lost 4 bases, J lost 2 bases, and 18 bases lay in between. The CDR3 covers 16 residues. From germline, CDR1 is LNHDA and CDR2 SQIVND (reference sequence). The CDR3 spells CASSTRFTGPTYEQYF. In DNA form, the CDR3 reads TGTGCCAGTAGTACCCGGTTCACAGGCCCTACCTACGAGCAGTACTTC. Together with reference TRBV19 and TRBJ2-7, the CDR3 gives the full variable domain: DGGITQSPKYLFRKEGQNVTLSCEQNLNHDAMYWYRQDPGQGLRLIYYSQIVNDFQKGDIAEGYSVSREKKESFPLTVTSAQKNPTAFYLCASSTRFTGPTYEQYFGPGTRLTVT.

This clonotype was counted only a few times. CDR3 residues: CASSPEQGRGTEAFF. The CDR3 DNA reads as TGTGCCAGCTCACCAGAGCAGGGTAGAGGCACTGAAGCTTTCTTT. The chain employs TRBV18 and TRBJ1-1; the D gene is possibly TRBD1 (5 bases). V was shortened by 2 bases and J by 4 bases, with 14 bases between the two germline ends. Germline lookup yields CDR1 KGHSH and CDR2 LQKENI. CDR3 length equals 15 residues. Together with reference TRBV18 and TRBJ1-1, the CDR3 gives the full variable domain: NAGVMQNPRHLVRRRGQEARLRCSPMKGHSHVYWYRQLPEEGLKFMVYLQKENIIDESGMPKERFSAEFPKEGPSILRIQQVVRGDSAAYFCASSPEQGRGTEAFFGQGTRLTVV.

In its sample, this clonotype was seen a few times. The chain employs TRBV18 and TRBJ2-3; D gene ambiguous. Trimming took 3 bases from V and 0 from J, leaving 7 bases between them. The CDR3 loop spans 14 amino acids. The germline V gene has CDR1 KGHSH and CDR2 LQKENI. The CDR3: CASSPVASTDTQYF. The CDR3 coding sequence is TGTGCCAGCTCACCGGTAGCTAGCACAGATACGCAGTATTTT.

This clonotype was counted many times. The gene calls are TRBV20-1 and TRBJ2-1; 11 nucleotides align to TRBD2. The germline gives CDR1 DFQATT, CDR2 SNEGSKA (reference sequence). V lost 0 bases, J lost 2 bases, and 9 bases stayed unmatched. The CDR3 spans 18 residues. DNA of the CDR3: TGCAGTGCTAGAGAGGGGGCTAGCGGGAGGATCACCTACAATGAGCAGTTCTTC. Protein sequence: CSAREGASGRITYNEQFF.

This clonotype was found a few times. J is TRBJ2-2 and V is TRBV12-3 or TRBV12-4; perhaps TRBD2 as D (5 bases). The ends were cut back, 5 bases at V and 0 bases at J, with 10 bases in the middle. The CDR3 is made up of 15 amino acids. The CDR3 loop reads CASSLDYSNTGELFF. CDR3 DNA sequence: TGTGCCAGCAGTCTAGACTACTCGAACACCGGGGAGCTGTTTTTT.